A single sample is the source of the 18 T cell receptor beta chains below, sequenced in a study of graft-versus-host responses after intestinal transplantation. Some clones are missing from TCRdb's copy, which holds only in-frame ones; the method was immunoSEQ multiplex PCR. The sample includes 9,400 or so clones, 30% to 40% of them seen just once. This sample comprised alloreactive CD4+ T cells from a mixed lymphocyte reaction culture, obtained before intestinal transplant. Indicated subset: CFSE-low proliferating T cells sorted from approximately 6-day pre-transplant mixed lymphocyte reaction (GvH or HvG direction). These TCRs come from a human patient who received an intestinal transplant.

This clone was seen only a few times. This chain uses TRBV28 with TRBJ2-3; 10 positions match TRBD1. The germline CDR1 and CDR2 sequences are MDHEN and SYDVKM. This CDR3 contains 16 residues. With 5 bases clipped from V and 3 bases from J, the junction kept 8 bases outside the gene matches. CDR3 in DNA: TGTGCCAGCAGTCCAGCCGACAGGGGGCGGACAGATACGCAGTATTTT. It yields the protein CASSPADRGRTDTQYF.

The chain links TRBV18 to TRBJ2-3; 9 nucleotides agree with TRBD1. Per the germline V gene, CDR1 is KGHSH and CDR2 is LQKENI. The V segment lost 3 bases and the J segment 6 bases; nucleotides outside the gene matches: 7. This CDR3 region has 15 residues. DNA for the CDR3: TGTGCCAGCTCACCGACAGGGGGAACGCGGGATACGCAGTATTTT. Residues: CASSPTGGTRDTQYF.

The rearrangement links TRBV20-1 to TRBJ2-3; unclear D gene. CDR1 DFQATT and CDR2 SNEGSKA come from the germline V gene (reference sequence). The CDR3 is 11 amino acids. Deletions cut 7 bases from V and 2 bases from J, with 7 bases between. The CDR3 DNA sequence: TGCAGTGTGCGTGACACAGATACGCAGTATTTT. The encoded protein is CSVRDTDTQYF.

V usage is TRBV28 and J usage is TRBJ2-5; D is possibly TRBD2 (5 bases). Trimming pared 3 bases from V and 0 bases from J, leaving 11 bases between. The length of the CDR3 is 15 residues. The V gene's germline CDR1 is MDHEN and CDR2 SYDVKM. The CDR3 is CASSLGRGYQETQYF. The CDR3 DNA is TGTGCCAGCAGTTTGGGCAGAGGGTACCAAGAGACCCAGTACTTC.

This clone ranks as medium-sized. This chain links TRBV7-9 with TRBJ2-5; TRBD2 matches 10 bases. CDR3 length: 15 amino acids. CDR1 and CDR2 (germline): SEHNR, FQNEAQ (reference sequence). With 6 bases clipped from V and 5 bases from J, the junction kept 9 bases outside the gene matches. The CDR3 spells CASSHTTSGIETQYF. CDR3 coding DNA: TGTGCCAGCAGTCATACAACTAGCGGGATTGAGACCCAGTACTTC.

The count of this clone is one. The rearrangement links TRBV7-6 to TRBJ2-7; 7 bases match TRBD1. The V gene end was trimmed by 4 bases and the J gene end by 4 bases; junction bases not matched to a gene: 1. The CDR3 extends over 12 amino acids. The germline gives CDR1 SGHVS, CDR2 FNYEAQ. CDR3 protein: CASSSTGYEQYF. For the CDR3, the DNA is TGTGCCAGCAGCTCGACAGGGTACGAGCAGTACTTC.

This clone is a singleton in its sample. The chain joins TRBV2 to TRBJ2-1; D gene unclear. This CDR3 region has 14 residues. Germline V gene data show CDR1 as SNHLY and CDR2 as FYNNEI. V was clipped by 6 bases and J by 0 bases, with 9 bases between them. This CDR3 is CASRDISSYNEQFF. The CDR3 region has the DNA TGTGCCAGCAGAGACATAAGCTCCTACAATGAGCAGTTCTTC.

The CDR3 region is CASRRDLIKRAQFF. The DNA of the CDR3 is TGTGCCAGCAGGCGCGACCTTATTAAGCGGGCGCAGTTCTTC. The chain joins TRBV28 to TRBJ2-1, with D possibly being TRBD2 (6 bases). Per germline, CDR1 MDHEN and CDR2 SYDVKM. This CDR3 is 14 amino acids long. V shed 6 bases and J shed 12 bases, with 21 bases lying between them.

This clone was counted between two and nine times. Here the CDR3 reads CARTKSQGSYSNQPQHF. CDR3 DNA: TGTGCCAGAACGAAATCTCAGGGGTCTTACAGCAATCAGCCCCAGCATTTT. The chain carries TRBV7-5 and TRBJ1-5; the table gives TRBD1 as D, unverified against the DNA. TRBV7-5 is tagged as a pseudogene. There are 17 residues in the CDR3.

This rearrangement joins TRBV18 to TRBJ2-1, with 9 positions matching TRBD2. CDR3 length equals 13 residues. Germline CDR1 KGHSH, CDR2 LQKENI. Trimming removed 3 bases from V and 6 bases from J; junction bases left unmatched: 0. CDR3 sequence (DNA): TGTGCCAGCTCACCGGGACTAGCCAATGAGCAGTTCTTC. Translated, it gives CASSPGLANEQFF.

The chain combines TRBV5-4 with TRBJ1-6, with D perhaps matching TRBD1 (5 bases). This CDR3 contains 16 residues. Trimming pared 0 bases from V and 7 bases from J, leaving 14 bases between. Germline loops: CDR1 SGHNT, CDR2 YYREEE (reference sequence). The DNA of the CDR3 is TGTGCCAGCAGCTTGGCTGGGGCGATCATGAATTCACCCCTCCACTTT. Residues: CASSLAGAIMNSPLHF.

This sequence joins TRBV5-4 and TRBJ1-5; D gene uncertain. V gave up 3 bases and J gave up 10 bases, with 11 bases separating them. The CDR3 length is 12 residues. Germline values: CDR1 SGHNT, CDR2 YYREEE (reference sequence). The CDR3 reads CASSWEGGPQHF. DNA of the CDR3: TGTGCCAGCAGCTGGGAGGGAGGACCCCAGCATTTT.

This chain joins TRBV7-8 and TRBJ2-7, with D possibly TRBD2 on 6 matching bases. Trimming took off 2 bases at V and 3 bases at J, with 20 bases between the two ends. Germline V gene data show CDR1 as SGHVS and CDR2 as FQNEAQ. This CDR3 has 17 amino acids. CDR3 sequence reads: CASSLFRVGGTFYEQYF. Here the CDR3 DNA reads TGTGCCAGCAGCTTATTTCGTGTTGGAGGGACCTTCTACGAGCAGTACTTC.

This CDR3 is CASSPRTRTSTDTQYF. The DNA of the CDR3 is TGTGCCAGCAGCCCCCGGACTAGGACTAGCACAGATACGCAGTATTTT. The V and J genes are TRBV4-2 and TRBJ2-3; 7 positions match TRBD2. The CDR3 loop spans 16 amino acids. Germline-derived CDR1 and CDR2 are LGHNA and YNFKEQ. The J segment lost 0 bases and the V segment lost 4 bases, leaving 7 bases of the junction unmatched.

The J gene is TRBJ1-2, the V gene TRBV5-1, with 7 bases identical to TRBD1. Per germline, CDR1 SGHRS and CDR2 YFSETQ. V lost 4 bases, J lost 8 bases, and 14 bases stayed unmatched. The CDR3 contains 15 residues. The CDR3 nucleotides are TGCGCCAGCAGCGTCGGGTTCGAGGGGGCGCACGGCTACACCTTC. Protein sequence: CASSVGFEGAHGYTF.

The CDR3 here is CASSHPGTGNTIYF. CDR3 nucleotides: TGCGCCAGCAGCCATCCAGGGACTGGAAACACCATATATTTT. The J gene is TRBJ1-3, the V gene TRBV4-1; D may be TRBD1 (5 bases). V dropped 3 bases and J dropped 2 bases, with 8 bases sitting between them. The V gene's germline CDR1 is MGHRA and CDR2 YSYEKL. CDR3 length: 14 residues.

This clone was picked up a small number of times. The V call is TRBV9, the J call TRBJ2-1; D perhaps matches TRBD1 (6 bases). From germline, CDR1 is SGDLS and CDR2 YYNGEE. The CDR3 extends over 16 amino acids. Trimming removed 4 bases from V and 9 bases from J, with 23 bases in between. CDR3 sequence reads: CASSINIRGLKAEQFF. CDR3 sequence (DNA): TGTGCCAGCAGCATCAATATCAGGGGTCTGAAGGCTGAGCAGTTCTTC.

The chain carries TRBV25-1 and TRBJ2-6; TRBD1 matches at 8 bases. Per the germline V gene, CDR1 is MGHDK and CDR2 is SYGVNS. This CDR3 is built from 16 residues. V lost 1 base, J lost 1 base, and 0 bases stayed unmatched. The CDR3 DNA follows: TGTGCCAGCAGTGAATGGACAGGGTCTGGGGCCAACGTCCTGACTTTC. It specifies CASSEWTGSGANVLTF.